This entry concerns a single T cell receptor beta chain. Germline lookup yields CDR1 SEHNR and CDR2 FQNEAQ (reference sequence). After removal of 4 bases from V and 4 bases from J, the junction contained 11 bases not matched to a gene. This CDR3 has 16 residues. This sample was taken from a study of T cell repertoires in ileal Crohn's disease. At the level of the study: Patients had a median roughly 8-year disease duration, and approximately 36% were active smokers. Biopsies of the neoterminal ileum at postoperative colonoscopy form M6 samples.

The sample's time point: neoterminal ileum biopsy at postoperative endoscopy, about 6 months after surgery. Clones were sequenced by immunoSEQ multiplex PCR, and TCRdb holds only the in-frame ones, with some missing. The table records more than 550 clones, roughly 95% of them present only once. The chain joins TRBV7-9 to TRBJ2-7; 9 positions match TRBD2. What was sequenced was ileal tissue. This clonotype originated in an adult with Crohn's disease. CDR3 bases: TGTGCCAGCAGCTCGACGGCCGGGACTAGCAGGTACGAGCAGTACTTC. This codes for CASSSTAGTSRYEQYF.